A selection of T cell receptor beta chains follows, all from one sample in a study of beta chain features in type 1 diabetes. The protocol was immunoSEQ multiplex PCR, while the TCRdb copy is restricted to in-frame clones and leaves out a portion. The sample shows 900,000 or so clones, roughly a sixth of them seen only once. Sequenced material: naive CD4+ T cells from blood. The receptors here all came from a woman between 18 and 30 years old in good health. CDR3s include the opening cysteine and the closing phenylalanine or tryptophan. Fields, in order: J gene, clone size, D gene, CDR3 length, V gene, CDR3 DNA, CDR3 protein. D genes are given only for firm matches. Clone size is shown for a subset of rows, as once, few, many or a class of expanded clone.

J gene: TRBJ2-3
clone size: -
D gene: TRBD2
CDR3 length: 15
V gene: TRBV5-8
CDR3 DNA: TGTGCCAGCAGCTTCCCTAGCGGGAGGACAGATACGCAGTATTTT
CDR3 protein: CASSFPSGRTDTQYF

J gene: TRBJ2-5
clone size: -
D gene: TRBD2
CDR3 length: 15
V gene: TRBV5-1
CDR3 DNA: TGCGCCAGCAGCTTGGGACTAGCGGGAGGTGTGACCCAGTACTTC
CDR3 protein: CASSLGLAGGVTQYF

J gene: TRBJ2-1
clone size: -
D gene: -
CDR3 length: 15
V gene: TRBV18
CDR3 DNA: TGTGCCAGCTCACCACTCCAGAGCTCCTACAATGAGCAGTTCTTC
CDR3 protein: CASSPLQSSYNEQFF

J gene: TRBJ1-1
clone size: -
D gene: TRBD1
CDR3 length: 14
V gene: TRBV28
CDR3 DNA: TGTGCCAGCAGTCCGAAGGACAGGGGGTTTGTATCTTTCTTT
CDR3 protein: CASSPKDRGFVSFF

J gene: TRBJ2-3
clone size: -
D gene: TRBD2
CDR3 length: 16
V gene: TRBV29-1
CDR3 DNA: TGCAGCGTTAGGGCCTCTAGCGGGAGGCCGGTGGATACGCAGTATTTT
CDR3 protein: CSVRASSGRPVDTQYF

J gene: TRBJ2-1
clone size: few
D gene: TRBD2
CDR3 length: 15
V gene: TRBV6-4
CDR3 DNA: TGTGCCAGCAGTGAGTCCGGGACTAGGCCCAATGAGCAGTTCTTC
CDR3 protein: CASSESGTRPNEQFF

J gene: TRBJ2-7
clone size: -
D gene: TRBD1
CDR3 length: 14
V gene: TRBV7-3
CDR3 DNA: TGTGCCAGCAGCCGGACAGGGGGCTCCTACGAGCAGTACTTC
CDR3 protein: CASSRTGGSYEQYF

J gene: TRBJ2-1
clone size: -
D gene: -
CDR3 length: 16
V gene: TRBV5-1
CDR3 DNA: TGCGCCAGCAGCTTGGATGGGTCTAGCGAGTACAATGAGCAGTTCTTC
CDR3 protein: CASSLDGSSEYNEQFF

J gene: TRBJ1-2
clone size: few
D gene: TRBD1
CDR3 length: 14
V gene: TRBV6-5
CDR3 DNA: TGTGCCAGCAGTTACGGGCAGGGGGCCTACGGCTACACCTTC
CDR3 protein: CASSYGQGAYGYTF

J gene: TRBJ1-5
clone size: -
D gene: -
CDR3 length: 23
V gene: TRBV4-2
CDR3 DNA: TGTGCCAGCAGCCAAGATATAGGCTACGCTAGGCGGCAGGTCCCCGCGGGGAATCAGCCCCAGCATTTT
CDR3 protein: CASSQDIGYARRQVPAGNQPQHF

J gene: TRBJ2-7
clone size: few
D gene: -
CDR3 length: 13
V gene: TRBV7-2
CDR3 DNA: TGTGCCAGCAGCTTTCTCCGGACTGGCGAGCAGTACTTC
CDR3 protein: CASSFLRTGEQYF

J gene: TRBJ1-3
clone size: once
D gene: -
CDR3 length: 15
V gene: TRBV4-3
CDR3 DNA: TGCGCCAGCAGCAGCAGTGCCTACTCTGGAAACACCATATATTTT
CDR3 protein: CASSSSAYSGNTIYF

J gene: TRBJ2-4
clone size: -
D gene: -
CDR3 length: 17
V gene: TRBV7-2
CDR3 DNA: TGTGCCAGCAGCCTCAATAGCCCGGGGTTCGGCAAAAACATTCAGTACTTC
CDR3 protein: CASSLNSPGFGKNIQYF

J gene: TRBJ2-7
clone size: few
D gene: -
CDR3 length: 14
V gene: TRBV5-1
CDR3 DNA: TGCGCCAGCAGCTTGGTCGCGACCCCCTACGAGCAGTACTTC
CDR3 protein: CASSLVATPYEQYF

J gene: TRBJ2-1
clone size: few
D gene: -
CDR3 length: 16
V gene: TRBV28
CDR3 DNA: TGTGCCAGCAGTCTCCTCTTCTTTAGTTCCTACAATGAGCAGTTCTTC
CDR3 protein: CASSLLFFSSYNEQFF

J gene: TRBJ2-7
clone size: few
D gene: -
CDR3 length: 11
V gene: TRBV6-6
CDR3 DNA: TGTGCCAGCAGTGACTTCTACGAGCAGTACTTC
CDR3 protein: CASSDFYEQYF

J gene: TRBJ2-3
clone size: -
D gene: -
CDR3 length: 15
V gene: TRBV7-8
CDR3 DNA: TGTGCCAGCAGCTTAGGAGGGCTCGGGACAGATACGCAGTATTTT
CDR3 protein: CASSLGGLGTDTQYF

J gene: TRBJ2-7
clone size: -
D gene: TRBD2
CDR3 length: 15
V gene: TRBV9
CDR3 DNA: TGTGCCAGCAGCGGGGGGACTAGCGGGTTCTACGAGCAGTACTTC
CDR3 protein: CASSGGTSGFYEQYF

J gene: TRBJ1-4
clone size: many
D gene: -
CDR3 length: 13
V gene: TRBV21-1
CDR3 DNA: TGTGCCAGCAGCAGGACGGCTGGGGAAAAACTGTTTTTT
CDR3 protein: CASSRTAGEKLFF

J gene: TRBJ2-7
clone size: few
D gene: TRBD2
CDR3 length: 16
V gene: TRBV28
CDR3 DNA: TGTGCCAGCAGTTTTCCCGGGACTAGCGGGAGACTCGAGCAGTACTTC
CDR3 protein: CASSFPGTSGRLEQYF

J gene: TRBJ2-2
clone size: few
D gene: -
CDR3 length: 12
V gene: TRBV15
CDR3 DNA: TGTGCCACCAGCACAATGACCGGGGAGCTGTTTTTT
CDR3 protein: CATSTMTGELFF

J gene: TRBJ2-3
clone size: few
D gene: TRBD1
CDR3 length: 18
V gene: TRBV5-5
CDR3 DNA: TGTGCCAGCAGCTCCCGGGACAGGTATTATGTTGGCACAGATACGCAGTATTTT
CDR3 protein: CASSSRDRYYVGTDTQYF

J gene: TRBJ1-1
clone size: -
D gene: -
CDR3 length: 13
V gene: TRBV19
CDR3 DNA: TGTGCCAGTAGTATAAACCAGAACACTGAAGCTTTCTTT
CDR3 protein: CASSINQNTEAFF

J gene: TRBJ1-4
clone size: -
D gene: -
CDR3 length: 14
V gene: TRBV5-1
CDR3 DNA: TGCGCCAGCAGCTTGGTGGCAGTTGGGGAAAAACTGTTTTTT
CDR3 protein: CASSLVAVGEKLFF

J gene: TRBJ1-4
clone size: few
D gene: -
CDR3 length: 13
V gene: TRBV15
CDR3 DNA: TGTGCCACCAGCAGAGATGGGTATGAAAAACTGTTTTTT
CDR3 protein: CATSRDGYEKLFF

J gene: TRBJ2-5
clone size: few
D gene: -
CDR3 length: 15
V gene: TRBV5-1
CDR3 DNA: TGCGCCAGCAGCTTGCAGGGCGCATTCCAAGAGACCCAGTACTTC
CDR3 protein: CASSLQGAFQETQYF

J gene: TRBJ2-2
clone size: -
D gene: -
CDR3 length: 13
V gene: TRBV28
CDR3 DNA: TGTGCCAGCAGTAAGGCGAACACCGGGGAGCTGTTTTTT
CDR3 protein: CASSKANTGELFF

J gene: TRBJ2-7
clone size: few
D gene: TRBD2
CDR3 length: 16
V gene: TRBV18
CDR3 DNA: TGTGCCAGCTCAAAAACGCCTAGCGGGGACTCCTACGAGCAGTACTTC
CDR3 protein: CASSKTPSGDSYEQYF

J gene: TRBJ2-5
clone size: once
D gene: TRBD2
CDR3 length: 16
V gene: TRBV4-3
CDR3 DNA: TGCGCCAGCAGCCAAGAATGGTTAGCGGGAGTAGAGACCCAGTACTTC
CDR3 protein: CASSQEWLAGVETQYF

J gene: TRBJ1-5
clone size: few
D gene: TRBD1
CDR3 length: 16
V gene: TRBV4-3
CDR3 DNA: TGCGCCAGCAGCCCCGGGACAGGTCTGTTCAATCAGCCCCAGCATTTT
CDR3 protein: CASSPGTGLFNQPQHF

J gene: TRBJ2-7
clone size: few
D gene: -
CDR3 length: 13
V gene: TRBV7-9
CDR3 DNA: TGTGCCAGCACGATCGCGTCCGGCTACGAGCAGTACTTC
CDR3 protein: CASTIASGYEQYF

J gene: TRBJ2-5
clone size: few
D gene: -
CDR3 length: 15
V gene: TRBV25-1
CDR3 DNA: TGTGCCAGCAGTGAAGGATCAGGATCCCCCGAGACCCAGTACTTC
CDR3 protein: CASSEGSGSPETQYF

J gene: TRBJ2-6
clone size: -
D gene: -
CDR3 length: 15
V gene: TRBV2
CDR3 DNA: TGTGCCAGCAGTGACAGGAGGGCTGGGGCCAACGTCCTGACTTTC
CDR3 protein: CASSDRRAGANVLTF

J gene: TRBJ1-1
clone size: -
D gene: -
CDR3 length: 13
V gene: TRBV6-1
CDR3 DNA: TGTGCCAGCAGTGTCCGGCAGGGAGTTGAAGCTTTCTTT
CDR3 protein: CASSVRQGVEAFF

J gene: TRBJ1-2
clone size: -
D gene: -
CDR3 length: 15
V gene: TRBV6-5
CDR3 DNA: TGTGCCAGCAGTAATGGGGACACCGGAGGAAATGGCTACACCTTC
CDR3 protein: CASSNGDTGGNGYTF

J gene: TRBJ2-1
clone size: few
D gene: TRBD2
CDR3 length: 14
V gene: TRBV6-6
CDR3 DNA: TGTGCCAGCAGTTCGGGACTAGCGGAACGTGAGCAGTTCTTC
CDR3 protein: CASSSGLAEREQFF

J gene: TRBJ2-2
clone size: -
D gene: TRBD2
CDR3 length: 16
V gene: TRBV7-2
CDR3 DNA: TGTGCCAGCAGCCCTGGGTCGGGTGGGACTACGGGGGAGCTGTTTTTT
CDR3 protein: CASSPGSGGTTGELFF

J gene: TRBJ2-7
clone size: -
D gene: TRBD2
CDR3 length: 15
V gene: TRBV7-9
CDR3 DNA: TGTGCCAGCAGCTTAGTGGGACTAGCGTCCTACGAGCAGTACTTC
CDR3 protein: CASSLVGLASYEQYF

J gene: TRBJ1-2
clone size: -
D gene: -
CDR3 length: 15
V gene: TRBV7-9
CDR3 DNA: TGTGCCAGCAGCCCAGGTGGCACACGGGGCTATGGCTACACCTTC
CDR3 protein: CASSPGGTRGYGYTF

J gene: TRBJ2-1
clone size: -
D gene: TRBD2
CDR3 length: 16
V gene: TRBV19
CDR3 DNA: TGTGCCAGTAGTGGTAGCGGGACCCGTATATACAATGAGCAGTTCTTC
CDR3 protein: CASSGSGTRIYNEQFF

J gene: TRBJ1-2
clone size: few
D gene: -
CDR3 length: 15
V gene: TRBV5-6
CDR3 DNA: TGTGCCAGCAGCTTTGGACACTCACTTGGGTATGGCTACACCTTC
CDR3 protein: CASSFGHSLGYGYTF

J gene: TRBJ1-4
clone size: -
D gene: -
CDR3 length: 14
V gene: TRBV6-7
CDR3 DNA: TGTGCCAGCAGTTCCCCGGACCTACATGAAAAACTGTTTTTT
CDR3 protein: CASSSPDLHEKLFF

J gene: TRBJ2-3
clone size: few
D gene: -
CDR3 length: 16
V gene: TRBV5-4
CDR3 DNA: TGTGCCAGCAGCCGCCCCGGAGGACTTAGCACAGATACGCAGTATTTT
CDR3 protein: CASSRPGGLSTDTQYF

J gene: TRBJ2-5
clone size: -
D gene: -
CDR3 length: 11
V gene: TRBV6-5
CDR3 DNA: TGTGCCATCAGTGTACAAGAGACCCAGTACTTC
CDR3 protein: CAISVQETQYF

J gene: TRBJ2-7
clone size: few
D gene: TRBD2
CDR3 length: 18
V gene: TRBV4-3
CDR3 DNA: TGCGCCAGCAGCCAAGAGTGGGCCCCGACTAGCGGAAACTACGAGCAGTACTTC
CDR3 protein: CASSQEWAPTSGNYEQYF

J gene: TRBJ2-7
clone size: few
D gene: -
CDR3 length: 14
V gene: TRBV5-1
CDR3 DNA: TGCGCCAGCAGCCCCCCACAGGAAACCTACGAGCAGTACTTC
CDR3 protein: CASSPPQETYEQYF

J gene: TRBJ2-3
clone size: -
D gene: TRBD2
CDR3 length: 19
V gene: TRBV7-2
CDR3 DNA: TGTGCCAGCAGCCCACTGACAGCGGGAGGAACACTTCGCACAGATACGCAGTATTTT
CDR3 protein: CASSPLTAGGTLRTDTQYF

J gene: TRBJ2-7
clone size: few
D gene: -
CDR3 length: 11
V gene: TRBV28
CDR3 DNA: TGTGCCAGCAGTAGGGGCTACGAGCAGTACTTC
CDR3 protein: CASSRGYEQYF

J gene: TRBJ2-1
clone size: -
D gene: TRBD1
CDR3 length: 14
V gene: TRBV7-2
CDR3 DNA: TGTGCCAGCAGCCGGGGGACAGGGGGTAGTGAGCAGTTCTTC
CDR3 protein: CASSRGTGGSEQFF

J gene: TRBJ2-1
clone size: few
D gene: -
CDR3 length: 16
V gene: TRBV28
CDR3 DNA: TGTGCCAGCAACCCCTGGGCGTGGAATAAGGACAATGAGCAGTTCTTC
CDR3 protein: CASNPWAWNKDNEQFF

J gene: TRBJ2-7
clone size: few
D gene: -
CDR3 length: 14
V gene: TRBV5-6
CDR3 DNA: TGTGCCAGCAGCTTTAACAGCCAGTCCTACGAGCAGTACTTC
CDR3 protein: CASSFNSQSYEQYF

J gene: TRBJ1-2
clone size: -
D gene: -
CDR3 length: 11
V gene: TRBV29-1
CDR3 DNA: TGCAGCGTTGGGGGGGCCCATGGCTACACCTTC
CDR3 protein: CSVGGAHGYTF

J gene: TRBJ2-1
clone size: -
D gene: TRBD2
CDR3 length: 15
V gene: TRBV15
CDR3 DNA: TGTGCCACCAGCCGTTCTTCTAGCGGCAGAAATGAGCAGTTCTTC
CDR3 protein: CATSRSSSGRNEQFF

J gene: TRBJ2-3
clone size: -
D gene: -
CDR3 length: 15
V gene: TRBV7-9
CDR3 DNA: TGTGCCAGCAGGACCTTACAGGGTTCGTCGGATACGCAGTATTTT
CDR3 protein: CASRTLQGSSDTQYF

J gene: TRBJ2-7
clone size: -
D gene: -
CDR3 length: 15
V gene: TRBV19
CDR3 DNA: TGTGCCAGTAGTATATCAGGGCTCAGCTCCTACGAGCAGTACTTC
CDR3 protein: CASSISGLSSYEQYF

J gene: TRBJ2-5
clone size: -
D gene: TRBD1
CDR3 length: 16
V gene: TRBV7-3
CDR3 DNA: TGTGCCAGCAGCTTAGGAAACAGGGGGTACCAAGAGACCCAGTACTTC
CDR3 protein: CASSLGNRGYQETQYF

J gene: TRBJ2-2
clone size: few
D gene: -
CDR3 length: 13
V gene: TRBV7-3
CDR3 DNA: TGTGCCAGTTCCCCTAGCCACACCGGGGAGCTGTTTTTT
CDR3 protein: CASSPSHTGELFF

J gene: TRBJ2-5
clone size: -
D gene: -
CDR3 length: 14
V gene: TRBV28
CDR3 DNA: TGTGCCAGCAGTTTAGGGCAGGGGCGAGAGACCCAGTACTTC
CDR3 protein: CASSLGQGRETQYF

J gene: TRBJ1-2
clone size: -
D gene: TRBD1
CDR3 length: 14
V gene: TRBV6-5
CDR3 DNA: TGTGCCAGCAGTTACCAGGGGGCCACGAAGGGCTACACCTTC
CDR3 protein: CASSYQGATKGYTF

J gene: TRBJ1-2
clone size: -
D gene: TRBD1
CDR3 length: 14
V gene: TRBV2
CDR3 DNA: TGTGCCAGCCGGTGGGCAGGGGGATTCTACGGCTACACCTTC
CDR3 protein: CASRWAGGFYGYTF